This T cell receptor (beta chain) was captured by sequencing in a study of blood T cells in healthy people across ages. Remarks on this clonotype: Its antigen remains unidentified. A much larger clone sits a single nucleotide away, making a read error possible.

The CDR3 covers 15 residues. After removal of 8 bases from V and 7 bases from J, the junction contained 14 bases not matched to a gene. Germline V CDR1 and CDR2: LGHDT, YNNKEL (reference sequence). Sample-barcoded 5' priming and a J-beta primer mix drove a second PCR of 7 to 11 cycles. TCRdb passed the 5' RACE reads through MiXCR, listing each CDR3 protein once. This sample has hundreds of thousands of distinct CDR3 sequences; under 65% occur once, and the top ten carry roughly 13%. General study points: Samples with more naive T cells showed higher observed beta diversity. PBMCs left unsorted prevented a conclusive naive versus antigen-experienced comparison.

The receptor's source is a woman of 80 years or more in good health. Sequencing was performed on blood. The chain joins TRBV3-1 to TRBJ1-5; 7 positions agree with TRBD1. The CDR3 protein is CASGLAPQGTQPQHF. CDR3 DNA: TGTGCCAGCGGCCTCGCCCCACAGGGGACCCAGCCCCAGCATTTT.